The TCR beta chain under discussion was sequenced for a study of T cells in Graves' hyperthyroidism and ophthalmopathy. The wider study: The initial diagnosis was the point when peripheral blood was collected, ahead of any treatment. Overall study results and limits: Among thyroid clonotypes expanded above 0.001, most also appeared in blood.

TCR beta CDR3 regions were amplified from RNA. First-round RT-PCR targeting the TCR CDR3 was performed with the HTBI primer set. MiXCR, run by TCRdb on the multiplex PCR reads, gives a single entry per CDR3 protein. The repertoire holds fewer than 900,000 distinct CDR3 sequences, with about a sixth as singletons. Trimming took 2 bases from V and 1 from J, leaving 5 bases between them. CDR1 is SGHTA, CDR2 FQGTGA, per germline. The CDR3 has 13 amino acids. The sample holds many counts of this clonotype. Its antigen is currently unknown. Source material: blood. The sequence was collected from a man younger than 35 with Graves' hyperthyroidism. This chain uses TRBV7-3 with TRBJ2-5; D uncertain. CDR3: CASSLAVQETQYF. CDR3 coding DNA: TGTGCCAGCAGCTTAGCGGTCCAAGAGACCCAGTACTTC.